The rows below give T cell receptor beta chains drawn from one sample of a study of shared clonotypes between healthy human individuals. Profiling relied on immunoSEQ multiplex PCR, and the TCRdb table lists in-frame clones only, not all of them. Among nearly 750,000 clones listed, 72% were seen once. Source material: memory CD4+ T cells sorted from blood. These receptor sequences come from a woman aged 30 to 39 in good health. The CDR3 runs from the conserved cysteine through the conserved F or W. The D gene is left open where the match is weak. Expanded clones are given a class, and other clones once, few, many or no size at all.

CDR3 DNA: TGTGCCAGCAGCTTCCGGACGGGGAGCTCCTACGAGCAGTACTTC
CDR3 protein: CASSFRTGSSYEQYF
J gene: TRBJ2-7
D gene: -
clone size: -
V gene: TRBV11-2

CDR3 DNA: TGTGCCAGCGGGTTAGCGGGATTCCAAGAGACCCAGTACTTC
CDR3 protein: CASGLAGFQETQYF
J gene: TRBJ2-5
D gene: TRBD2
clone size: -
V gene: TRBV4-2

CDR3 DNA: TGTGCCAGCTCACCGAGGTCAGGCTTTCAAGAGACCCAGTACTTC
CDR3 protein: CASSPRSGFQETQYF
J gene: TRBJ2-5
D gene: -
clone size: few
V gene: TRBV18

CDR3 DNA: TGTGCCAGCAGCTTACTAGCTTCTGATACGCAGTATTTT
CDR3 protein: CASSLLASDTQYF
J gene: TRBJ2-3
D gene: -
clone size: once
V gene: TRBV11-3

CDR3 DNA: TGTGCCAGCAGTGAGGAGGGCAGCTATGGCTACACCTTC
CDR3 protein: CASSEEGSYGYTF
J gene: TRBJ1-2
D gene: -
clone size: few
V gene: TRBV6-1

CDR3 DNA: TGCGCCAGCAGCCCGGGCGTTGGGCAGTCTAACTATGGCTACACCTTC
CDR3 protein: CASSPGVGQSNYGYTF
J gene: TRBJ1-2
D gene: -
clone size: once
V gene: TRBV5-1

CDR3 DNA: TGTGCCAGCAGCTTAGAGGGGAAACTAGCGGGAGGGCCCCGTGAGCAGTTCTTC
CDR3 protein: CASSLEGKLAGGPREQFF
J gene: TRBJ2-1
D gene: TRBD2
clone size: -
V gene: TRBV7-9

CDR3 DNA: TGTGCTAGTGGTTCAGGACAGCCCTCCGGGGAGCTGTTTTTT
CDR3 protein: CASGSGQPSGELFF
J gene: TRBJ2-2
D gene: -
clone size: once
V gene: TRBV12-5

CDR3 DNA: TGTGCCAGCAGTTTATCCCAGGGGGCTCTGGACGAGCAGTACTTC
CDR3 protein: CASSLSQGALDEQYF
J gene: TRBJ2-7
D gene: TRBD1
clone size: -
V gene: TRBV28

CDR3 DNA: TGTGCCAGTAGTATTAGCCCAGGAGACAATGAGCAGTTCTTC
CDR3 protein: CASSISPGDNEQFF
J gene: TRBJ2-1
D gene: -
clone size: -
V gene: TRBV19

CDR3 DNA: TGTGCCAGCAGTTTCCCTCTTGGGTCGGGGCCCTACGAGCAGTACTTC
CDR3 protein: CASSFPLGSGPYEQYF
J gene: TRBJ2-7
D gene: -
clone size: -
V gene: TRBV28

CDR3 DNA: TGTGCCAGCAGCTTAGATGGGGGGACCACAGATACGCAGTATTTT
CDR3 protein: CASSLDGGTTDTQYF
J gene: TRBJ2-3
D gene: -
clone size: -
V gene: TRBV11-3

CDR3 DNA: TGTGCCAGCAGCCCCAACCGGGACATGCCTTACAATGAGCAGTTCTTC
CDR3 protein: CASSPNRDMPYNEQFF
J gene: TRBJ2-1
D gene: -
clone size: -
V gene: TRBV7-9

CDR3 DNA: TGTGCCAGCAGCCCGGACGCGCTTAGCAATCAGCCCCAGCATTTT
CDR3 protein: CASSPDALSNQPQHF
J gene: TRBJ1-5
D gene: -
clone size: many
V gene: TRBV7-2

CDR3 DNA: TGTGCCAGCAGTTCCCACCGGGACAGAGTGGGGCTCCAGGCTAATCAGCCCCAGCATTTT
CDR3 protein: CASSSHRDRVGLQANQPQHF
J gene: TRBJ1-5
D gene: TRBD1
clone size: -
V gene: TRBV27

CDR3 DNA: TGTGCCAGCAGACGCCGGACAGGGACCACAGATACGCAGTATTTT
CDR3 protein: CASRRRTGTTDTQYF
J gene: TRBJ2-3
D gene: TRBD1
clone size: once
V gene: TRBV2

CDR3 DNA: TGTGCCAGCGCCCTCGACTATGGCTACACCTTC
CDR3 protein: CASALDYGYTF
J gene: TRBJ1-2
D gene: -
clone size: -
V gene: TRBV6-6

CDR3 DNA: TGCAGTGCTAGTGGCGAGACCCAGTACTTC
CDR3 protein: CSASGETQYF
J gene: TRBJ2-5
D gene: -
clone size: few
V gene: TRBV20-1

CDR3 DNA: TGTGCCAGCAGCCTTCCGACAGCGAGCTCTGGAAACACCATATATTTT
CDR3 protein: CASSLPTASSGNTIYF
J gene: TRBJ1-3
D gene: -
clone size: -
V gene: TRBV5-6

CDR3 DNA: TGCAGTGCGAAGACGGACTCGCAGTTCTTC
CDR3 protein: CSAKTDSQFF
J gene: TRBJ2-1
D gene: -
clone size: -
V gene: TRBV20-1

CDR3 DNA: TGTGCCAGCAGTTTCGGGACTAGCGGGCCCTACGAGCAGTACTTC
CDR3 protein: CASSFGTSGPYEQYF
J gene: TRBJ2-7
D gene: TRBD2
clone size: -
V gene: TRBV27

CDR3 DNA: TGTGCCAGCAGCTTAACAGGATCTGCCTACAATGAGCAGTTCTTC
CDR3 protein: CASSLTGSAYNEQFF
J gene: TRBJ2-1
D gene: -
clone size: -
V gene: TRBV7-7

CDR3 DNA: TGTGCCAGCGAAGTGCAGGCTGATCAGCCCCAGCATTTT
CDR3 protein: CASEVQADQPQHF
J gene: TRBJ1-5
D gene: -
clone size: -
V gene: TRBV2

CDR3 DNA: TGCGCCAGCACCCGGACAGGCATCGCAGATACGCAGTATTTT
CDR3 protein: CASTRTGIADTQYF
J gene: TRBJ2-3
D gene: TRBD1
clone size: few
V gene: TRBV5-1

CDR3 DNA: TGTGCCACCAGCAGAGAGGAGAGGACAGGCCACTTCTTC
CDR3 protein: CATSREERTGHFF
J gene: TRBJ2-1
D gene: TRBD1
clone size: few
V gene: TRBV15

CDR3 DNA: TGTGCCAGCAGTGACGGCAGAAACACCATATATTTT
CDR3 protein: CASSDGRNTIYF
J gene: TRBJ1-3
D gene: -
clone size: -
V gene: TRBV25-1

CDR3 DNA: TGTGCCAGCAGCCTCGGCGGGACAGGGGGCCTTGGCTACACCTTC
CDR3 protein: CASSLGGTGGLGYTF
J gene: TRBJ1-2
D gene: TRBD1
clone size: -
V gene: TRBV7-9

CDR3 DNA: TGCGCCAGCAGCTTGGTTCGCGGGAGCGCAGATACGCAGTATTTT
CDR3 protein: CASSLVRGSADTQYF
J gene: TRBJ2-3
D gene: TRBD2
clone size: -
V gene: TRBV5-1

CDR3 DNA: TGTGCCAGCAGCCCCATCGGGGTTGTCTCTGGGGCCAACGTCCTGACTTTC
CDR3 protein: CASSPIGVVSGANVLTF
J gene: TRBJ2-6
D gene: -
clone size: -
V gene: TRBV28

CDR3 DNA: TGTGCCAGCCGTCGCGGACACCGCTCCTACGAGCAGTACTTC
CDR3 protein: CASRRGHRSYEQYF
J gene: TRBJ2-7
D gene: -
clone size: -
V gene: TRBV28

CDR3 DNA: TGCAGCGTTGCGAAGGTTGGCTACACCTTC
CDR3 protein: CSVAKVGYTF
J gene: TRBJ1-2
D gene: -
clone size: few
V gene: TRBV29-1

CDR3 DNA: TGTGCCAGTAGATCTAATGAGCGGGAGACAGATACGCAGTATTTT
CDR3 protein: CASRSNERETDTQYF
J gene: TRBJ2-3
D gene: TRBD2
clone size: -
V gene: TRBV19

CDR3 DNA: TGTGCCAGACCTAGAGGACATTACTACGAGCAGTACTTC
CDR3 protein: CARPRGHYYEQYF
J gene: TRBJ2-7
D gene: -
clone size: -
V gene: TRBV27

CDR3 DNA: TGTGCCAGCAGCACCCTAAGCGGGAGTGTAGGTCGGGAGCTGTTTTTT
CDR3 protein: CASSTLSGSVGRELFF
J gene: TRBJ2-2
D gene: TRBD2
clone size: -
V gene: TRBV9

CDR3 DNA: TGTGCCAGCAGCGTAGGGGGCACGGGAGTTGGAGAGACCCAGTACTTC
CDR3 protein: CASSVGGTGVGETQYF
J gene: TRBJ2-5
D gene: -
clone size: -
V gene: TRBV9

CDR3 DNA: TGCGCCAGCACGCGGGAGTTAAATGAGCAGTTCTTC
CDR3 protein: CASTRELNEQFF
J gene: TRBJ2-1
D gene: TRBD2
clone size: -
V gene: TRBV10-2

CDR3 DNA: TGTGCCAGCAGTTCCCCCACGAACACTGAAGCTTTCTTT
CDR3 protein: CASSSPTNTEAFF
J gene: TRBJ1-1
D gene: -
clone size: -
V gene: TRBV28

CDR3 DNA: TGCGCCAGCAGCTTAATGGGGAGCGGGTCGAACACTGAAGCTTTCTTT
CDR3 protein: CASSLMGSGSNTEAFF
J gene: TRBJ1-1
D gene: -
clone size: few
V gene: TRBV5-1

CDR3 DNA: TGTGCCAGCAGCCAACAGGGTCGCCAAGAGACCCAGTACTTC
CDR3 protein: CASSQQGRQETQYF
J gene: TRBJ2-5
D gene: -
clone size: -
V gene: TRBV7-2

CDR3 DNA: TGTGCCAGCAGTAAACCCAGAAAAGACAGGGTACAAGCTTTCTTT
CDR3 protein: CASSKPRKDRVQAFF
J gene: TRBJ1-1
D gene: TRBD1
clone size: -
V gene: TRBV6-7

CDR3 DNA: TGTGCCAGTAGTATAGAGACAGGGCGGTTGGCCAAAAACATTCAGTACTTC
CDR3 protein: CASSIETGRLAKNIQYF
J gene: TRBJ2-4
D gene: TRBD1
clone size: few
V gene: TRBV19

CDR3 DNA: TGTGCCAGCAGCCCAGGGGGTCTGGCGGGAGAGATGGGAGAGCAGTACTTC
CDR3 protein: CASSPGGLAGEMGEQYF
J gene: TRBJ2-7
D gene: -
clone size: -
V gene: TRBV11-3

CDR3 DNA: TGTGCCAGCAGTCCACAGGGAGCCAAAAACATTCAGTACTTC
CDR3 protein: CASSPQGAKNIQYF
J gene: TRBJ2-4
D gene: -
clone size: -
V gene: TRBV28

CDR3 DNA: TGTGCCAGCAGCTTGAACGGCCAGTATAATGAAAAACTGTTTTTT
CDR3 protein: CASSLNGQYNEKLFF
J gene: TRBJ1-4
D gene: -
clone size: -
V gene: TRBV5-4

CDR3 DNA: TGTGCCAGCAGCTTGGTTACAGGGGGCGAAGAGACCCAGTACTTC
CDR3 protein: CASSLVTGGEETQYF
J gene: TRBJ2-5
D gene: TRBD1
clone size: once
V gene: TRBV5-4

CDR3 DNA: TGTGCCAGTAGTACATCTGGGGCCTACGAGCAGTACTTC
CDR3 protein: CASSTSGAYEQYF
J gene: TRBJ2-7
D gene: -
clone size: few
V gene: TRBV19

CDR3 DNA: TGTTATCCCGCTTCTGGAAACACCATATATTTT
CDR3 protein: CYPASGNTIYF
J gene: TRBJ1-3
D gene: -
clone size: -
V gene: TRBV6-1

CDR3 DNA: TGTGCCAGCAGCCAAGATTCCCCCTCTGGGGCCAACGTCCTGACTTTC
CDR3 protein: CASSQDSPSGANVLTF
J gene: TRBJ2-6
D gene: -
clone size: -
V gene: TRBV4-2

CDR3 DNA: TGCGCCAGCAGGGACCCCGCCCGGGCCAAAAACATTCAGTACTTC
CDR3 protein: CASRDPARAKNIQYF
J gene: TRBJ2-4
D gene: -
clone size: -
V gene: TRBV4-1

CDR3 DNA: TGTGCCAGCAGCTCCCCCCACCGGGCCGCCTCTGGAAACACCATATATTTT
CDR3 protein: CASSSPHRAASGNTIYF
J gene: TRBJ1-3
D gene: -
clone size: -
V gene: TRBV11-2

CDR3 DNA: TGCGCCAGCAGCTCCGGGACAGGGGGCGCGGTTGATGAGCAGTTCTTC
CDR3 protein: CASSSGTGGAVDEQFF
J gene: TRBJ2-1
D gene: TRBD1
clone size: -
V gene: TRBV5-1

CDR3 DNA: TGTGCTAGTGGTTTACCCGACGAGCAGTACTTC
CDR3 protein: CASGLPDEQYF
J gene: TRBJ2-7
D gene: -
clone size: -
V gene: TRBV12-5

CDR3 DNA: TGTGCCAGCAGCTTGGTGGAGTTTGGGTCCGAGCAGTACTTC
CDR3 protein: CASSLVEFGSEQYF
J gene: TRBJ2-7
D gene: -
clone size: -
V gene: TRBV5-4

CDR3 DNA: TGTGCCAGCAGCGCAGACAGGGGGAACACTGAAGCTTTCTTT
CDR3 protein: CASSADRGNTEAFF
J gene: TRBJ1-1
D gene: TRBD1
clone size: -
V gene: TRBV5-4

CDR3 DNA: TGCGCCAGCAGCTTGGGACTAGCGGGAGTGGACGAGCAGTACTTC
CDR3 protein: CASSLGLAGVDEQYF
J gene: TRBJ2-7
D gene: TRBD2
clone size: once
V gene: TRBV5-1

CDR3 DNA: TGTGCCAGCAGCGTAGATGGGGGATTCGATCAGCCCCAGCATTTT
CDR3 protein: CASSVDGGFDQPQHF
J gene: TRBJ1-5
D gene: -
clone size: -
V gene: TRBV9

CDR3 DNA: TGTGCCAGCAGTGACCCAGGACTAGTGGGGGTTTACAATGAGCAGTTCTTC
CDR3 protein: CASSDPGLVGVYNEQFF
J gene: TRBJ2-1
D gene: TRBD2
clone size: -
V gene: TRBV25-1